The rows below give T cell receptor beta chains drawn from one sample of a study of human T cells and chemical hapten exposure. From the RACE reads, TCRdb called clonotypes with MiXCR, one entry per CDR3 protein. The profile shows tens of thousands of distinct CDR3 sequences, roughly 10% of them singletons. The sequencing used whole blood, collected in connection with sensitization to the hapten diphenylcyclopropenone (DPC). Receptors originate from a woman aged 25 to 39 with alopecia areata. Some clones in this sample may be carry-over from other donors' samples. CDR3s include the opening cysteine and the closing phenylalanine or tryptophan. Fields, in order: CDR3 protein, CDR3 DNA, V gene, clone size, D gene, J gene, CDR3 length. A D gene is named only where the DNA matches it firmly. The listing skips clone size in some rows; elsewhere it reads once, few, many or a size class.

CASSLIGASQETQYF,TGTGCCAGCAGCTTAATTGGGGCTAGCCAAGAGACCCAGTACTTC,TRBV7-3,many,NA,TRBJ2-5,15
CASRGTGNNQPQHF,TGTGCCAGCAGGGGGACAGGGAACAATCAGCCCCAGCATTTT,TRBV2,NA,TRBD1,TRBJ1-5,14
CASSSHRGMNTEAFF,TGTGCCAGCAGTTCGCACAGGGGGATGAACACTGAAGCTTTCTTT,TRBV12-3/TRBV12-4,few,TRBD1,TRBJ1-1,15
CASSIPGRANYGYTF,TGTGCCAGTAGTATCCCCGGACGGGCTAACTATGGCTACACCTTC,TRBV19,many,NA,TRBJ1-2,15
CATDGGQGAFVYGYTF,TGTGCCACCGATGGGGGACAGGGGGCGTTTGTCTATGGCTACACCTTC,TRBV6-6,few,TRBD1,TRBJ1-2,16
CASSPKYRGRGDTQYF,TGCGCCAGCAGCCCTAAGTACAGGGGGCGTGGAGATACGCAGTATTTT,TRBV5-1,NA,TRBD1,TRBJ2-3,16
CASSLDAKTQYF,TGTGCCAGCAGCTTGGACGCCAAGACCCAGTACTTC,TRBV5-5,few,NA,TRBJ2-5,12
CASSLAAAGGTFYEQYF,TGTGCCAGCAGCTTAGCCGCCGCGGGGGGGACCTTCTACGAGCAGTACTTC,TRBV7-6,NA,TRBD2,TRBJ2-7,17
CASSLADGPYEQYF,TGTGCCAGCAGCTTAGCTGACGGACCCTACGAGCAGTACTTC,TRBV7-6,few,NA,TRBJ2-7,14
CASSQGGGNNQPQHF,TGTGCCAGCAGCCAAGGGGGCGGAAACAATCAGCCCCAGCATTTT,TRBV3-1,many,NA,TRBJ1-5,15
CASSITTGNTEAFF,TGTGCCAGCAGCATAACCACAGGGAACACTGAAGCTTTCTTT,TRBV7-9,NA,NA,TRBJ1-1,14
CSVEEREGPNEQFF,TGCAGCGTTGAAGAGCGGGAGGGCCCCAATGAGCAGTTCTTC,TRBV29-1,many,TRBD2,TRBJ2-1,14
CASSLLGSGNTIYF,TGTGCCAGCAGCTTGTTGGGATCTGGAAACACCATATATTTT,TRBV7-2,few,NA,TRBJ1-3,14
CSASLGRTQYF,TGCAGCGCCTCCCTCGGGCGCACGCAGTATTTT,TRBV29-1,many,NA,TRBJ2-3,11
CASSQDYQGVREQFF,TGCGCCAGCAGCCAAGACTACCAGGGGGTTCGGGAGCAGTTCTTC,TRBV4-3,many,TRBD1,TRBJ2-1,15
CASSLRDWSYEQYF,TGTGCCAGCAGCCTCCGGGACTGGTCCTACGAGCAGTACTTC,TRBV9,NA,NA,TRBJ2-7,14
CASSQESQGWTEAFF,TGCGCCAGCAGCCAAGAATCCCAGGGGTGGACTGAAGCTTTCTTT,TRBV4-1,few,NA,TRBJ1-1,15
CASSYQANQPQHF,TGTGCCAGCAGCTACCAAGCAAATCAGCCCCAGCATTTT,TRBV11-3,NA,NA,TRBJ1-5,13
CSASQGPGLVTGELFF,TGCAGTGCTAGCCAAGGACCGGGGCTTGTCACCGGGGAGCTGTTTTTT,TRBV20-1,few,NA,TRBJ2-2,16
CSVPKSSYNEQFF,TGCAGCGTTCCCAAAAGCTCCTACAATGAGCAGTTCTTC,TRBV29-1,many,NA,TRBJ2-1,13
CASSEMNTIYF,TGCGCCAGCAGTGAAATGAACACCATATATTTT,TRBV10-2,few,NA,TRBJ1-3,11
CASSLNGQGAQETQYF,TGTGCCAGCAGCTTGAACGGACAGGGCGCTCAAGAGACCCAGTACTTC,TRBV5-6,many,TRBD1,TRBJ2-5,16
CSAADGRRYEQYF,TGCAGTGCTGCGGACGGACGGCGGTACGAGCAGTACTTC,TRBV20-1,many,NA,TRBJ2-7,13
CASSMGQGPYNEQFF,TGTGCCAGTAGTATGGGACAGGGACCCTACAATGAGCAGTTCTTC,TRBV19,many,TRBD1,TRBJ2-1,15
CASSQDGAVSNGYTF,TGCGCCAGCAGCCAAGATGGTGCAGTCTCGAATGGCTACACCTTC,TRBV4-1,many,NA,TRBJ1-2,15
CSASRTGLRAFF,TGCAGTGCTAGCCGGACGGGCCTGAGGGCTTTCTTT,TRBV20-1,many,NA,TRBJ1-1,12
CASRLGTAGNTIYF,TGTGCCAGCAGACTCGGGACAGCTGGAAACACCATATATTTT,TRBV28,NA,TRBD1,TRBJ1-3,14
CASSPSGSNNSPLHF,TGTGCCAGCTCACCAAGCGGATCCAATAATTCACCCCTCCACTTT,TRBV18,NA,NA,TRBJ1-6,15
CSASSGTSGRTSYEQYF,TGCAGTGCTAGCAGCGGGACTAGCGGGAGAACCTCCTACGAGCAGTACTTC,TRBV20-1,many,TRBD2,TRBJ2-7,17
CSAPTRTANYGYTF,TGCAGTGCCCCTACCAGGACAGCTAACTATGGCTACACCTTC,TRBV20-1,many,NA,TRBJ1-2,14
CAAFTGQGANTIYF,TGTGCCGCCTTTACGGGACAGGGGGCAAACACCATATATTTT,TRBV2,many,TRBD1,TRBJ1-3,14
CASSSENSPLHF,TGTGCCAGCAGCTCAGAGAATTCACCCCTCCACTTT,TRBV13,many,NA,TRBJ1-6,12
CSASSGDTQYF,TGCAGTGCTTCCAGCGGAGATACGCAGTATTTT,TRBV20-1,many,NA,TRBJ2-3,11
CASSLIVGGRSYSPLHF,TGTGCCAGCAGTTTAATCGTTGGGGGCCGGAGTTATTCACCCCTCCACTTT,TRBV28,many,NA,TRBJ1-6,17
CASSYYKSGANEQFF,TGTGCCAGCAGTTACTATAAAAGCGGAGCCAATGAGCAGTTCTTC,TRBV6-2/TRBV6-3,many,NA,TRBJ2-1,15
CASSFGGAGNTIYF,TGTGCCAGCAGTTTTGGAGGGGCTGGAAACACCATATATTTT,TRBV12-3/TRBV12-4,NA,NA,TRBJ1-3,14
CASSSALAGSSPSLWPYSTDTQYF,TGTGCCAGCAGTTCCGCACTGGCGGGCAGTTCTCCCTCCCTGTGGCCATATAGCACAGATACGCAGTATTTT,TRBV28,NA,NA,TRBJ2-3,24
CASSADRQGGPQHF,TGTGCCAGCAGCGCGGACAGGCAAGGAGGGCCCCAGCATTTT,TRBV5-6,many,TRBD1,TRBJ1-5,14
CASSIPGANHPQHF,TGTGCCAGCAGTATACCAGGGGCGAATCACCCCCAGCATTTT,TRBV12-3/TRBV12-4,once,NA,TRBJ1-5,14
CASSLARLAGASSYNEQFF,TGTGCCAGCAGCTTAGCGCGACTAGCGGGAGCTAGCTCCTACAATGAGCAGTTCTTC,TRBV7-2,NA,TRBD2,TRBJ2-1,19
CAGSPGQAGTDTQYF,TGTGCCGGCTCACCAGGACAGGCGGGCACAGATACGCAGTATTTT,TRBV18,NA,TRBD1,TRBJ2-3,15
CASSLETGSGANVLTF,TGCGCCAGCAGCTTGGAGACAGGCTCTGGGGCCAACGTCCTGACTTTC,TRBV5-1,many,NA,TRBJ2-6,16
CSASWGLSTEAFF,TGCAGTGCTAGTTGGGGATTGAGCACTGAAGCTTTCTTT,TRBV20-1,NA,NA,TRBJ1-1,13
CSASYGDNEKLFF,TGCAGTGCTAGTTACGGGGATAATGAAAAACTGTTTTTT,TRBV20-1,NA,NA,TRBJ1-4,13
CATSGTSGNHEQFF,TGTGCCACCAGTGGGACTAGCGGGAACCATGAGCAGTTCTTC,TRBV24-1,many,TRBD2,TRBJ2-1,14
CASSQERLAGVMADTQYF,TGTGCCAGCAGCCAAGAGCGGCTAGCGGGGGTTATGGCAGATACGCAGTATTTT,TRBV4-2,many,TRBD2,TRBJ2-3,18
CSGEAGDPTDTQYF,TGCAGTGGGGAGGCGGGAGACCCAACAGATACGCAGTATTTT,TRBV20-1,NA,TRBD2,TRBJ2-3,14
CASRRLLQETQYF,TGTGCCAGCCGCAGACTACTACAAGAGACCCAGTACTTC,TRBV6-6,few,NA,TRBJ2-5,13
CASSLIPKGGGETQYF,TGTGCCAGCAGCTTAATCCCGAAAGGTGGGGGGGAGACCCAGTACTTC,TRBV7-6,many,NA,TRBJ2-5,16
CASSPQGTNNSPLHF,TGTGCCAGCAGTCCTCAGGGGACGAATAATTCACCCCTCCACTTT,TRBV11-2,many,NA,TRBJ1-6,15
CASRTDSNEQFF,TGTGCCAGCAGGACGGATTCCAATGAGCAGTTCTTC,TRBV6-2/TRBV6-3,few,NA,TRBJ2-1,12
CASRDTGSGNTIYF,TGTGCCAGCAGGGATACGGGGTCTGGAAACACCATATATTTT,TRBV7-8,many,NA,TRBJ1-3,14
CASSREISGARQETQYF,TGTGCCAGCAGCAGAGAAATTAGCGGGGCGCGACAAGAGACCCAGTACTTC,TRBV7-2,many,TRBD2,TRBJ2-5,17
CSVEGRASEQYF,TGCAGCGTTGAGGGCAGGGCAAGCGAGCAGTACTTC,TRBV29-1,many,NA,TRBJ2-7,12
CSIESGPEETQYF,TGCTCAATAGAATCGGGACCTGAAGAGACCCAGTACTTC,TRBV20-1,many,NA,TRBJ2-5,13
CASSQDLGQGGALKNTEAFF,TGTGCCAGCAGCCAAGATTTGGGACAGGGAGGGGCCCTCAAGAACACTGAAGCTTTCTTT,TRBV3-1,many,TRBD1,TRBJ1-1,20
CASSEQQGADYSNQPQHF,TGTGCCAGCAGTGAACAACAGGGGGCCGATTATAGCAATCAGCCCCAGCATTTT,TRBV6-2/TRBV6-3,NA,TRBD1,TRBJ1-5,18
CASSYEGPDYGYTF,TGTGCCAGCAGTTATGAGGGGCCTGATTATGGCTACACCTTC,TRBV6-2/TRBV6-3,many,NA,TRBJ1-2,14
CASSQDFGTGVATNEKLFF,TGCGCCAGCAGCCAAGATTTTGGGACAGGGGTTGCAACTAATGAAAAACTGTTTTTT,TRBV4-3,many,TRBD1,TRBJ1-4,19
CASSFSGDKPQHF,TGTGCCAGCAGTTTCTCAGGGGACAAACCCCAGCATTTT,TRBV28,few,NA,TRBJ1-5,13